The next 20 T cell receptor beta chains were all read from a single sample in a study of beta chain features in type 1 diabetes. Reverse transcribing all isolated RNA meant expressed TCRB transcripts were sequenced. TCRdb's table, derived via immunoSEQ multiplex PCR, lists solely in-frame clones and lacks some. The table includes hundreds of thousands of clones, approximately 30% detected once. Sequencing input: naive CD4+ T cells from blood. The source is a man younger than 30 in good health.

This sequence joins TRBV29-1 and TRBJ2-1, with D maybe TRBD1 (7 bases). The CDR3 length is 14 residues. Germline V gene data show CDR1 as SQVTM and CDR2 as ANQGSEA. V gave up 5 bases and J gave up 7 bases, with 18 bases separating them. This CDR3 reads CSVSAGQILNEQFF. Here the CDR3 DNA reads TGCAGCGTTAGCGCGGGACAGATATTAAATGAGCAGTTCTTC.

The rearrangement joins TRBV30 to TRBJ1-2; D is ambiguous. Germline V gene lookup returns CDR1 GTSNPN and CDR2 SVGIG (reference sequence). The CDR3 is made up of 13 amino acids. V lost 8 bases to trimming and J lost 10 bases, with 23 bases between them. CDR3 amino acids: CARAVDYSQVYTF. In DNA, the CDR3 is TGTGCCCGCGCAGTTGACTATAGTCAGGTCTACACCTTC.

The V and J genes are TRBV6-6 and TRBJ1-1, with D hard to call. The CDR3 length is 13 residues. CDR1 is MNHNY, CDR2 SVGAGI, per germline (reference sequence). V was cut by 0 bases and J by 7 bases, with 9 bases left in between. The CDR3 loop reads CASSYSGWSEAFF. Written as DNA, the CDR3 is TGTGCCAGCAGTTACTCGGGTTGGAGTGAAGCTTTCTTT.

V and J are TRBV7-2 and TRBJ2-7, with D possibly being TRBD2 (5 bases). Trimming left V 6 bases short and J 4 bases short, with 16 bases between. The length of the CDR3 is 14 residues. Germline CDR1 and CDR2: SGHTA and FQGNSA. The CDR3: CASRDAGRGYEQYF. The CDR3 DNA follows: TGTGCCAGCAGAGACGCGGGCCGAGGGTACGAGCAGTACTTC.

This chain connects TRBV5-4 to TRBJ2-1; D is possibly TRBD1 (6 bases). The germline V gene has CDR1 SGHNT and CDR2 YYREEE (reference sequence). CDR3 length equals 14 residues. V was pared by 3 bases and J by 4 bases, with 11 bases between. The CDR3 coding sequence is TGTGCCAGCAGCTCAGGGGAATTTTACAATGAGCAGTTCTTC. Translation: CASSSGEFYNEQFF. The variable domain in full, completed from reference TRBV5-4 and TRBJ2-1, reads ETGVTQSPTHLIKTRGQQVTLRCSSQSGHNTVSWYQQALGQGPQFIFQYYREEENGRGNFPPRFSGLQFPNYSSELNVNALELDDSALYLCASSSGEFYNEQFFGPGTRLTVL.

For the CDR3, the DNA is TGTGCCAGCACCCCGGGTAGCGGGACTGTTTCCTACAATGAGCAGTTCTTC. This sequence encodes CASTPGSGTVSYNEQFF. The chain links TRBV7-2 to TRBJ2-1, with TRBD2 matching 8 bases. CDR3 length: 17 residues. J gave up 1 base and V 7 bases, and 12 bases lay outside the gene matches. Per germline, CDR1 SGHTA and CDR2 FQGNSA. The full variable domain, in which reference TRBV7-2 and TRBJ2-1 provide the parts outside the CDR3, is GAGVSQSPSNKVTEKGKDVELRCDPISGHTALYWYRQSLGQGLEFLIYFQGNSAPDKSGLPSDRFSAERTGGSVSTLTIQRTQQEDSAVYLCASTPGSGTVSYNEQFFGPGTRLTVL.

This clone is a singleton in its sample. The chain couples TRBV27 to TRBJ2-4, with TRBD1 matching over 9 bases. Germline CDR1 reads MNHEY; CDR2 reads SMNVEV (reference sequence). The CDR3 runs to 17 residues. V shed 5 bases, J shed 4 bases, and the junction held 12 bases outside the gene matches. CDR3 residues: CASSPTHLGTGKNIQYF. CDR3 nucleotides: TGTGCCAGCAGTCCAACACATTTAGGGACAGGGAAAAACATTCAGTACTTC.

The chain has TRBV19 and TRBJ2-7, with TRBD2 matching 9 bases. In germline, CDR1 is LNHDA, CDR2 SQIVND (reference sequence). This CDR3 region has 15 residues. V gave up 6 bases and J gave up 6 bases; unmatched junction bases: 12. The CDR3: CASRISGRAWGEQYF. The CDR3 DNA reads TGTGCCAGTAGGATTAGCGGGAGAGCCTGGGGCGAGCAGTACTTC.

The J gene is TRBJ1-5, the V gene TRBV2; D perhaps matches TRBD1 (5 bases). V was cut by 5 bases and J by 6 bases, with 14 bases left in between. This CDR3 has 14 residues. Germline V gives CDR1 SNHLY, CDR2 FYNNEI. The CDR3 loop reads CASSLGVEGQPQHF. The CDR3 nucleotides read TGTGCCAGCAGTTTAGGGGTTGAGGGTCAGCCCCAGCATTTT.

J is TRBJ2-1 and V is TRBV9; 9 bases are shared with TRBD1. Germline CDR1 SGDLS, CDR2 YYNGEE. The CDR3 length is 14 residues. After removal of 6 bases from V and 9 bases from J, the junction contained 10 bases not matched to a gene. CDR3 bases: TGTGCCAGCACACCGGGACAGGGACTTCGTGAGCAGTTCTTC. Its protein product is CASTPGQGLREQFF. Filled out from reference TRBV9 and TRBJ2-1, the complete variable domain reads DSGVTQTPKHLITATGQRVTLRCSPRSGDLSVYWYQQSLDQGLQFLIQYYNGEERAKGNILERFSAQQFPDLHSELNLSSLELGDSALYFCASTPGQGLREQFFGPGTRLTVL.

This clone was seen only a few times. The rearrangement uses TRBV29-1 and TRBJ2-1; no reliable D call. The CDR3 consists of 10 residues. Germline V gene sequence: CDR1 SQVTM, CDR2 ANQGSEA. Trimming cost V 7 bases and J 9 bases, with 10 bases left between them. The CDR3 DNA follows: TGCAGCGCCCGTATAGGTGAGCAGTTCTTC. It specifies CSARIGEQFF.

V and J are TRBV7-9 and TRBJ2-5; 8 positions match TRBD1. V lost 5 bases, J lost 4 bases, and 9 bases stayed unmatched. The CDR3 is made up of 15 amino acids. Germline V gene data show CDR1 as SEHNR and CDR2 as FQNEAQ (reference sequence). For the CDR3, the DNA is TGTGCCAGCAGCCAGAGAGGAGGACAGGGAGAGACCCAGTACTTC. Protein product: CASSQRGGQGETQYF.

The chain has TRBV25-1 and TRBJ2-1; 11 positions agree with TRBD2. Unmatched junction bases numbered 5, after V lost 2 bases and J lost 2 bases. The CDR3 has 17 amino acids. Per germline, CDR1 MGHDK and CDR2 SYGVNS. CDR3 bases: TGTGCCAGCAGTGAAGGAGCGACTAGCGGGGCCTACAATGAGCAGTTCTTC. This codes for CASSEGATSGAYNEQFF.

The genes are TRBV7-2 and TRBJ2-7, with TRBD1 identical over 8 bases. The J segment lost 3 bases and the V segment lost 5 bases, leaving 18 bases of the junction unmatched. Per germline, CDR1 SGHTA and CDR2 FQGNSA. This CDR3 has 18 amino acids. The chain's CDR3 is CASSRDRPRGKGDYEQYF. CDR3 nucleotide sequence: TGTGCCAGCAGCCGGGACAGGCCTCGTGGGAAGGGGGACTACGAGCAGTACTTC.

The J gene is TRBJ2-6, the V gene TRBV4-3, with TRBD1 matching 8 bases. J was trimmed by 0 bases and V by 4 bases; bases with no gene match: 8. The CDR3 is 18 amino acids. The V gene's germline CDR1 is LGHNA and CDR2 YSLEER. CDR3 sequence (DNA): TGCGCCAGCAGCCCGCGGACAGGGCAAACCTCTGGGGCCAACGTCCTGACTTTC. This gives the protein CASSPRTGQTSGANVLTF.

The V call is TRBV10-3, the J call TRBJ2-3, with 8 positions matching TRBD1. CDR3 size: 15 residues. CDR1 and CDR2 from the germline V gene are ENHRY and SYGVKD. Losses at the gene ends were 7 bases for V and 2 bases for J; bases not matched to a gene: 8. CDR3 sequence reads: CAINQHRGSTDTQYF. CDR3 in DNA: TGTGCCATCAATCAACACAGGGGGTCCACAGATACGCAGTATTTT.

The chain carries TRBV2 and TRBJ2-1; 9 bases line up with TRBD1. Losses at the gene ends were 7 bases for V and 6 bases for J; bases not matched to a gene: 4. Germline lookup yields CDR1 SNHLY and CDR2 FYNNEI. This CDR3 is built from 13 residues. The CDR3 sequence: CASTLDRGNEQFF. The CDR3 DNA reads as TGTGCCAGCACCCTGGACAGGGGCAATGAGCAGTTCTTC.

This rearrangement joins TRBV4-3 to TRBJ2-1, with D tentatively TRBD2 (6 bases). V lost 3 bases and J lost 9, with 15 bases in between. This CDR3 has 14 residues. Germline values: CDR1 LGHNA, CDR2 YSLEER. The CDR3 nucleotides read TGCGCCAGCAGCCACCGGGGGAGGACCTTTGAGCAGTTCTTC. This encodes CASSHRGRTFEQFF.

The rearrangement joins TRBV5-1 to TRBJ2-1; no clear D gene. The V end was cut by 0 bases, the J end by 3 bases, with 4 bases between. The CDR3 runs 13 residues. Germline V lookup: CDR1 SGHRS, CDR2 YFSETQ. As DNA, the CDR3 is TGCGCCAGCAGCTTGGGGTACTACAATGAGCAGTTCTTC. Encoded protein: CASSLGYYNEQFF.

This clone was seen only a few times. The chain joins TRBV15 to TRBJ2-5; a possible D gene is TRBD2 (6 bases). Per the germline V gene, CDR1 is LNHNV and CDR2 is YYDKDF (reference sequence). Deletions cut 1 base from V and 5 bases from J, with 11 bases between. The CDR3 spans 14 residues. The CDR3 bases are TGTGCCACCAGCAGAGCAGGGAGCGGGGAGACCCAGTACTTC. This encodes CATSRAGSGETQYF. Variable domain in full (rest from reference TRBV15 and TRBJ2-5): DAMVIQNPRYQVTQFGKPVTLSCSQTLNHNVMYWYQQKSSQAPKLLFHYYDKDFNNEADTPDNFQSRRPNTSFCFLDIRSPGLGDTAMYLCATSRAGSGETQYFGPGTRLLVL.